The next 27 T cell receptor beta chains were all read from a single sample in a study of T cells in Graves' hyperthyroidism and ophthalmopathy. The source material, RNA transcripts, was used to amplify TCR beta CDR3 regions. HTBI primers drove first-round RT-PCR of the TCR CDR3. MiXCR, run by TCRdb on the multiplex PCR reads, gives a single entry per CDR3 protein. Of a few hundred thousand distinct CDR3 sequences detected, less than 20% appear once; the ten largest clones hold around 14%. The specimen was blood. Receptors were obtained from a young woman with Graves' hyperthyroidism.

This clonotype came up a few times. This rearrangement joins TRBV4-1 to TRBJ2-2; 9 nucleotides line up with TRBD2. Trimming at V came to 3 bases and at J to 4 bases, leaving 6 bases not matched to a gene. The CDR3 is made up of 16 amino acids. Germline lookup yields CDR1 MGHRA and CDR2 YSYEKL. The CDR3: CASSQGGGRGTGELFF. CDR3 nucleotides: TGCGCCAGCAGCCAGGGAGGCGGGAGGGGCACCGGGGAGCTGTTTTTT.

This clonotype was observed many times. The CDR3 reads CASSQDFRGGLAGTNEQFF. As DNA, the CDR3 is TGTGCCAGCAGCCAAGATTTTCGAGGCGGACTAGCGGGAACCAATGAGCAGTTCTTC. This chain uses TRBV3-1 with TRBJ2-1, with 12 bases identical to TRBD2. Germline assignment: CDR1 LGHDT and CDR2 YNNKEL (reference sequence). The CDR3 runs to 19 residues. The V gene end was trimmed by 0 bases and the J gene end by 6 bases; junction bases not matched to a gene: 12.

The V and J genes are TRBV6-1 and TRBJ2-2, with TRBD2 as a possible D gene (7 bases). This CDR3 has 15 amino acids. Germline lookup yields CDR1 MNHNS and CDR2 SASEGT. Trimming took 5 bases from V and 5 from J, leaving 15 bases between them. CDR3 region: CASSYWGGYTGELFF. The CDR3 DNA is TGTGCCAGCAGTTATTGGGGGGGCTATACCGGGGAGCTGTTTTTT.

The chain combines TRBV14 with TRBJ2-2; the D is unclear. Germline CDR1 is SGHDN and CDR2 is FVKESK. This CDR3 contains 14 residues. V was trimmed by 1 base and J by 5 bases, leaving 8 bases between them. The CDR3 loop reads CASSQVLGTGELFF. CDR3 coding DNA: TGTGCCAGCAGCCAAGTGCTAGGGACCGGGGAGCTGTTTTTT.

This clonotype was recorded a few times. V and J are TRBV7-2 and TRBJ2-7; 7 bases agree with TRBD2. From germline, CDR1 is SGHTA and CDR2 FQGNSA. CDR3 length: 18 residues. Trimming cost V 1 base and J 3 bases; bases outside gene matches: 15. The CDR3 region has the DNA TGTGCCAGCAGCTTAGTCGTGTTGGGCAGCGGGGTTCTCTACGAGCAGTACTTC. It encodes CASSLVVLGSGVLYEQYF.

This clonotype was counted ten times or more. This chain joins TRBV13 and TRBJ2-3; 8 nucleotides line up with TRBD2. V lost 5 bases and J lost 10; bases outside the gene matches: 5. The CDR3 runs 12 residues. CDR1 is PRHDT, CDR2 FYEKMQ, per germline (reference sequence). The CDR3 DNA is TGTGCCAGCAGCCACGGGACTAGGCCGCAGTATTTT. This sequence encodes CASSHGTRPQYF.

This clonotype was detected ten times or more. This chain joins TRBV12-3 or TRBV12-4 and TRBJ1-5; no firm D call. V shed 6 bases and J shed 3 bases, with 12 bases lying between them. The CDR3 sequence is 14 residues long. CDR3 amino acids: CASRRTGDNQPQHF. The CDR3 DNA reads as TGTGCCAGCAGGAGGACGGGAGACAATCAGCCCCAGCATTTT.

This clonotype was picked up a small number of times. At one boundary the junction diverges from the germline segment, which might be a read error. V usage is TRBV5-6 and J usage is TRBJ1-4, with 8 bases lining up with TRBD1. CDR3 length: 14 amino acids. CDR1 and CDR2 from the germline V gene are SGHDT and YYEEEE. CDR3 region: CASSRQQGDEKLFF. The CDR3 DNA sequence: TGCGCCAGCAGCCGACAACAGGGGGATGAAAAACTGTTTTTT.

CDR3 sequence (DNA): TGTGCCAGCAGCTTGACCCGGACAGGCTATGCGTTCTTC. Translation gives CASSLTRTGYAFF. V and J are TRBV12-3 or TRBV12-4 and TRBJ2-1; 7 nucleotides agree with TRBD1. V lost 6 bases, J lost 15 bases, and 14 bases stayed unmatched. The CDR3 is 13 amino acids.

This clonotype was counted a few times. The chain has TRBV5-1 and TRBJ1-1; 7 positions match TRBD1. Germline V lookup: CDR1 SGHRS, CDR2 YFSETQ. The CDR3 consists of 14 residues. J lost 4 bases, V lost 2 bases, and 5 bases had no gene match. The CDR3 spells CASSFLGQPTEAFF. CDR3 bases: TGCGCCAGCAGCTTTTTGGGACAGCCCACTGAAGCTTTCTTT.

This clonotype showed up many times. The V call is TRBV12-3 or TRBV12-4, the J call TRBJ1-5, with 8 bases that match TRBD1. CDR3 size: 13 residues. V lost 5 bases to trimming and J lost 4 bases; unmatched junction nucleotides: 1. The CDR3 DNA follows: TGTGCCAGCAGTCGGGACAGGAATCAGCCCCAGCATTTT. Encoded protein: CASSRDRNQPQHF.

This clonotype turned up a few times. The chain uses TRBV3-1 and TRBJ1-5, with D hard to call. Trimming cost V 4 bases and J 5 bases, with 12 bases left between them. This CDR3 has 14 residues. The germline gives CDR1 LGHDT, CDR2 YNNKEL (reference sequence). The CDR3 DNA is TGTGCCAGCAGCCCGGACCCGGTATATCAGCCCCAGCATTTT. It translates to CASSPDPVYQPQHF.

Many counts were recorded for this clonotype. The V and J genes are TRBV27 and TRBJ2-1, with 10 bases fitting TRBD2. The CDR3 extends over 19 amino acids. CDR1 is MNHEY and CDR2 is SMNVEV in the germline V gene (reference sequence). V shed 6 bases, J shed 4 bases, and the junction held 18 bases outside the gene matches. CDR3 loop: CASRPTPPLAGASYNEQFF. CDR3 DNA: TGTGCCAGCAGACCCACACCACCCCTAGCGGGAGCATCTTACAATGAGCAGTTCTTC.

This clonotype appeared a few times. The junction departs from the called germline gene at one end, perhaps through a read error. This sequence joins TRBV28 and TRBJ1-4; a weak D match, TRBD1 (6 bases). CDR1 and CDR2 from the germline V gene are MDHEN and SYDVKM. This CDR3 contains 15 residues. In nucleotides, the CDR3 is TGTGCCAGCAGTTTATTAGGGGGTGTTAATGAAAAACTGGTTTTT. Residues: CASSLLGGVNEKLVF.

This clonotype was picked up a small number of times. The chain links TRBV4-3 to TRBJ1-1; tentative D call: TRBD1 (6 bases). Germline V gene data show CDR1 as LGHNA and CDR2 as YSLEER. The CDR3 runs 16 residues. V was cut by 0 bases and J by 7 bases, with 18 bases left in between. CDR3 region: CASSQDPPGGLGEAFF. DNA for the CDR3: TGCGCCAGCAGCCAAGATCCCCCGGGGGGCTTGGGTGAAGCTTTCTTT.

This rearrangement joins TRBV6-2 or TRBV6-3 to TRBJ1-2; D might be TRBD1 (6 bases). The CDR3 is 14 residues long. Trimming cost V 6 bases and J 7 bases, with 18 bases left between them. CDR1 is MNHEY and CDR2 is SVGEGT in the germline V gene. The CDR3: CASRYRDSPSGYTF. The CDR3 bases are TGTGCCAGCAGATACAGGGACTCACCTAGTGGCTACACCTTC.

Concerning this clonotype itself: This may stem from a read error, because a much larger clone lies one nucleotide away. The CDR3: CASSYSRQGGPYGHTF. The CDR3 region has the DNA TGTGCCAGCAGTTACTCTAGGCAGGGAGGACCATATGGCCACACCTTC. V is TRBV6-2 or TRBV6-3 and J is TRBJ1-2; possible D gene TRBD1, 5 bases. This CDR3 spans 16 amino acids. The germline gives CDR1 MNHEY, CDR2 SVGEGT.

The chain couples TRBV10-3 to TRBJ1-2; possibly TRBD1 for D (5 bases). The CDR3 has 12 residues. Germline-derived CDR1 and CDR2 are ENHRY and SYGVKD. Trimming removed 6 bases from V and 7 bases from J, with 12 bases in between. CDR3 sequence: CAIRRQSGGYTF. In DNA form, the CDR3 reads TGTGCCATCAGGCGACAGTCGGGTGGCTACACCTTC.

The genes are TRBV6-5 and TRBJ1-1; maybe TRBD1 (5 bases). Per the germline V gene, CDR1 is MNHEY and CDR2 is SVGAGI. Trimming pared 6 bases from V and 1 base from J, leaving 12 bases between. The length of the CDR3 is 14 residues. The CDR3 region is CASSPSTGNTEAFF. In DNA, the CDR3 is TGTGCCAGCAGCCCTTCAACAGGGAACACTGAAGCTTTCTTT.

About this clonotype: With a much larger clone just one base away, this may be a read error. The chain joins TRBV20-1 to TRBJ2-7; 12 nucleotides align to TRBD2. V trimming: 6 bases; J trimming: 3 bases; junction bases outside the gene matches: 12. The CDR3 spans 16 residues. Germline V gene lookup returns CDR1 DFQATT and CDR2 SNEGSKA (reference sequence). The CDR3 reads CSAWLAGGPRFYEQYF. CDR3 in DNA: TGCAGTGCCTGGCTAGCGGGAGGGCCTCGGTTCTACGAGCAGTACTTC.

This clonotype showed up many times. The chain carries TRBV12-3 or TRBV12-4 and TRBJ1-3, with D perhaps matching TRBD1 (6 bases). This CDR3 has 16 residues. V was cut by 5 bases and J by 0 bases, with 14 bases left in between. CDR3 coding DNA: TGTGCCAGCAGTGCGGACAGCACGACCTCTGGAAACACCATATATTTT. It translates to CASSADSTTSGNTIYF.

Comment on this clonotype: The conserved final phenylalanine or tryptophan is absent from the CDR3, which likely points to a read error. V usage is TRBV7-3 and J usage is TRBJ1-1; D remains ambiguous. V was cut by 5 bases and J by 1 base, with 8 bases left in between. This CDR3 is built from 13 residues. Germline V gene sequence: CDR1 SGHTA, CDR2 FQGTGA. CDR3 sequence: CASSPLPNTEAFS. DNA for the CDR3: TGTGCCAGCAGCCCCCTACCGAACACTGAAGCTTTCTCT.

This clonotype was observed a handful of times. J is TRBJ2-7 and V is TRBV4-1, with 13 positions matching TRBD2. The germline V gene has CDR1 MGHRA and CDR2 YSYEKL. J gave up 4 bases and V 3 bases, and 3 bases lay outside the gene matches. The CDR3 consists of 15 residues. The DNA for the CDR3 is TGCGCCAGCAGCCAGGGACTAGCGGGAATATACGAGCAGTACTTC. Amino acids: CASSQGLAGIYEQYF.

This clonotype was detected many times. J is TRBJ2-5 and V is TRBV9; D is possibly TRBD1 (6 bases). The CDR3 is 16 amino acids. The germline V gene encodes CDR1 SGDLS and CDR2 YYNGEE. V lost 0 bases, J lost 5 bases, and 17 bases lay in between. The CDR3 loop is CASSVEAQGLTETQYF. The CDR3 DNA is TGTGCCAGCAGCGTAGAGGCTCAGGGGTTGACGGAGACCCAGTACTTC.

There are a few counts of this clonotype. The chain employs TRBV12-3 or TRBV12-4 and TRBJ1-1; 7 nucleotides agree with TRBD1. The CDR3 is 16 amino acids. The J segment lost 2 bases and the V segment lost 5 bases, leaving 11 bases of the junction unmatched. The DNA for the CDR3 is TGTGCCAGCAGTAAACTTCTCCAGGGGGGAAACACTGAAGCTTTCTTT. Its translation is CASSKLLQGGNTEAFF.

This clonotype was seen at least ten times. The V gene is TRBV2, the J gene TRBJ2-1, with D perhaps matching TRBD1 or TRBD2 (7 bases each). Trimming removed 8 bases at V and 8 bases at J, with 19 bases between. This CDR3 has 14 residues. Germline V gives CDR1 SNHLY, CDR2 FYNNEI. The CDR3 nucleotides read TGTGCCAGCTCCAGGGGGACTAATAGGGATGAGCAGTTCTTC. Translation: CASSRGTNRDEQFF.

Many counts were recorded for this clonotype. V is TRBV12-3 or TRBV12-4 and J is TRBJ2-7; TRBD1 agrees at 9 bases. The junction had 9 bases not matched to a gene; V was cut back by 6 bases and J by 3 bases. This CDR3 region has 15 residues. The CDR3 DNA sequence: TGTGCCAGCAGACCGGGACAGGGTGTCATCTACGAGCAGTACTTC. It is translated as CASRPGQGVIYEQYF.